The source of this TCR beta chain is a study of human T cells and chemical hapten exposure. Original methodology: TCRs per sample had a median of 95,638 and ranged from roughly 20,000 to 690,600. TCRdb itself ran the 5' RACE reads through MiXCR, one entry per CDR3 protein. TCRdb, not the authors, supplied the V and J calls. Of 130,000 or so distinct CDR3 sequences in the sample, roughly 4% were seen once. The CDR3 length is 16 residues. Trimming removed 3 bases at V and 2 bases at J, with 16 bases between. CDR1 is KGHSH and CDR2 is LQKENI in the germline V gene. This clonotype was observed at least ten times. Before extraction, the whole blood was not fractionated, and total RNA was taken from it.

The chain combines TRBV18 with TRBJ1-1; D possibly corresponds to TRBD1 (6 bases). This clonotype was obtained from a female donor in good health. The CDR3 sequence is CASSPRGGAGNTEAFF. As DNA, the CDR3 is TGTGCCAGCTCACCCCGTGGGGGGGCCGGTAACACTGAAGCTTTCTTT.